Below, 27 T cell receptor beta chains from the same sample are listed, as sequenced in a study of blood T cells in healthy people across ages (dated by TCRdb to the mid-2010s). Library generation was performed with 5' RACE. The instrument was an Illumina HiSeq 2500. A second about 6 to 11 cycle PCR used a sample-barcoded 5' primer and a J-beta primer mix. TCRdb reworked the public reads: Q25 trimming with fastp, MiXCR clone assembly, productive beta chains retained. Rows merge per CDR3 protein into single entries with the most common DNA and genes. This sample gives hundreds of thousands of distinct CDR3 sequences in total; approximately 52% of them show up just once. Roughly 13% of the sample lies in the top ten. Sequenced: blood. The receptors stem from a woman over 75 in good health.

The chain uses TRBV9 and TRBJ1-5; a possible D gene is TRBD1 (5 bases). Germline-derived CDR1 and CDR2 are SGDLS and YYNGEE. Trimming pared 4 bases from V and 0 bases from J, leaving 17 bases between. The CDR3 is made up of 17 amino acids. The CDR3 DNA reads TGTGCCAGCAGCCCGGGGAGTTTGGACATTAGCAATCAGCCCCAGCATTTT. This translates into CASSPGSLDISNQPQHF.

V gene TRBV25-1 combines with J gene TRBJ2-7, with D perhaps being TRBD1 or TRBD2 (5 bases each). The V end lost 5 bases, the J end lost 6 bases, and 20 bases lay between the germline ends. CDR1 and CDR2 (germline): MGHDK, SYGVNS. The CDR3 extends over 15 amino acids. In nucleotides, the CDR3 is TGTGCCAGCAGTTCACCCGGGACCCCCAGCGGCGAGCAGTACTTC. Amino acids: CASSSPGTPSGEQYF.

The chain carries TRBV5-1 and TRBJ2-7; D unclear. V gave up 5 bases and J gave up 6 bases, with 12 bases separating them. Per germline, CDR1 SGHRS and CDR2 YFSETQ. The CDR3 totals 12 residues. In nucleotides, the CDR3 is TGCGCCAGCAGTCCCATGGGGTTCGAGCAGTACTTC. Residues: CASSPMGFEQYF.

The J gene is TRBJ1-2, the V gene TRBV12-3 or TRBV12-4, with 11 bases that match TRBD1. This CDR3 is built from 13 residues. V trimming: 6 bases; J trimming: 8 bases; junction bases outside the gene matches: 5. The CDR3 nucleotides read TGTGCCAGCAGCCGGACAGGGGGCTGGGGCTACACCTTC. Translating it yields CASSRTGGWGYTF.

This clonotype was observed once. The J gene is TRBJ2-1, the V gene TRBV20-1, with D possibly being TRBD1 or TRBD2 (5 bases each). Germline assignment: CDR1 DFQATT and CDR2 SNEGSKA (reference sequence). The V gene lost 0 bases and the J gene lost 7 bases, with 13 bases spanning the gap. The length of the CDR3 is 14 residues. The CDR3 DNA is TGCAGTGCTAGAGATATGGGGGAGAGGAATGAGCAGTTCTTC. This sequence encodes CSARDMGERNEQFF.

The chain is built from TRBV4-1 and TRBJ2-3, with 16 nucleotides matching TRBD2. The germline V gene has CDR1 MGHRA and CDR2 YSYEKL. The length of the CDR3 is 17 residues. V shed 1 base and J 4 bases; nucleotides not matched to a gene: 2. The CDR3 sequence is CASSQAGTSGGADTQYF. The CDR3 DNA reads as TGCGCCAGCAGCCAAGCCGGGACTAGCGGGGGGGCAGATACGCAGTATTTT.

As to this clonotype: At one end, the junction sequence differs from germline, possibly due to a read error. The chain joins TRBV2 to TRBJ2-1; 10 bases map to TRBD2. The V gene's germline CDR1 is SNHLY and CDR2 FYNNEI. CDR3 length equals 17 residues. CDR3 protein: CASRQRLAGESYDEQFF. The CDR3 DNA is TGTGCCAGCAGACAAAGGCTAGCGGGAGAGTCCTACGATGAACAGTTCTTC.

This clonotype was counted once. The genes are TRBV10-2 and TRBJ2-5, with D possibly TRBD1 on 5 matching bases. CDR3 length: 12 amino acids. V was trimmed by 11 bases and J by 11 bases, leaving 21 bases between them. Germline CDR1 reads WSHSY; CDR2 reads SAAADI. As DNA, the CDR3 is TGCGCCGGGAAAGGCAGGGTTGAACGGCAGTACTTC. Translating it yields CAGKGRVERQYF.

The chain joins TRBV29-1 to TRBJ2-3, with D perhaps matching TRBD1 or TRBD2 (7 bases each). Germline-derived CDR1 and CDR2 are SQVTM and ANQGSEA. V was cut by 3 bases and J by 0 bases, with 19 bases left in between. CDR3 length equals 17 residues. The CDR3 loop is CSVEAADREGSTDTQYF. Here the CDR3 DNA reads TGCAGCGTTGAGGCGGCAGACAGGGAGGGGAGCACAGATACGCAGTATTTT.

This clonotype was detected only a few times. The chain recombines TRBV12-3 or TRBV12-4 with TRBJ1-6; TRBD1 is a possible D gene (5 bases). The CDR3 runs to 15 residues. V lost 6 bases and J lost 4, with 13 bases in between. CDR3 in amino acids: CASSLSGFYNSPLHF. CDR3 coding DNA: TGTGCCAGCAGCTTGTCAGGGTTTTATAATTCACCCCTCCACTTT.

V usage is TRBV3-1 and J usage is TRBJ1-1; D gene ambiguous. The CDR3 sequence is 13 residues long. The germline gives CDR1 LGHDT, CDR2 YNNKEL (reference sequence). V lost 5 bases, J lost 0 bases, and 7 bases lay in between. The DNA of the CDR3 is TGTGCCAGCAGCTTTATCATGAACACTGAAGCTTTCTTT. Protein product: CASSFIMNTEAFF.

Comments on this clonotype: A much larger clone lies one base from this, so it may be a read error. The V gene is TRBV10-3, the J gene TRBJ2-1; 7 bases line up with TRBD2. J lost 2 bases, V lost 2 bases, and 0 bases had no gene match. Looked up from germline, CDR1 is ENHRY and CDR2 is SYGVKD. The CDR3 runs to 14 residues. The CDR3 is CAISEREAYNEQFF. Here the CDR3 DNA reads TGTGCCATCAGTGAGCGGGAGGCCTACAATGAGCAGTTCTTC.

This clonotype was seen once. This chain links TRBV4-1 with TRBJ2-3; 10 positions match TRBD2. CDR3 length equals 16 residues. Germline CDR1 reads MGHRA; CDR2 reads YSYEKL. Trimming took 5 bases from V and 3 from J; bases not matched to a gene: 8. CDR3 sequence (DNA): TGCGCCAGCAGCTTATTAGCGGGAGGTGCGACAGATACGCAGTATTTT. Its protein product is CASSLLAGGATDTQYF.

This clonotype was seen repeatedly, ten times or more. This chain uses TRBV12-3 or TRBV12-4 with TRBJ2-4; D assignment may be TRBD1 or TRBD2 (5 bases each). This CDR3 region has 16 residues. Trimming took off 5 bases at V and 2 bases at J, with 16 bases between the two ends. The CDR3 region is CASSMLGGNPKNIQYF. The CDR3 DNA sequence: TGTGCCAGCAGTATGCTTGGGGGAAACCCCAAAAACATTCAGTACTTC.

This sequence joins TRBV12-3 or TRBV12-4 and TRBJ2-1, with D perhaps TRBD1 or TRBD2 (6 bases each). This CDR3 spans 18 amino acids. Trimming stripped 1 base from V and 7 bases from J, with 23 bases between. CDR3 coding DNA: TGTGCCAGCAGTTTAGATTTGGGTAGGGGGGCCCAGAAGAATGAGCAGTTCTTC. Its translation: CASSLDLGRGAQKNEQFF.

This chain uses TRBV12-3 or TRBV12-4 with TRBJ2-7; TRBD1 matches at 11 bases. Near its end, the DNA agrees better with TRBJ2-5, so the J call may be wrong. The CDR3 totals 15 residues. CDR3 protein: CASSGGQGARKTQYF. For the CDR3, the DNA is TGTGCCAGCAGTGGCGGACAGGGGGCTCGGAAGACCCAGTACTTC.

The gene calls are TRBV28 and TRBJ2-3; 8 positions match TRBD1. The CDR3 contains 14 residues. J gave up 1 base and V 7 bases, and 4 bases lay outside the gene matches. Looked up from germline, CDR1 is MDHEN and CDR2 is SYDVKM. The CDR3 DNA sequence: TGTGCCAGCACCCCGACAGGGGGCACAGATACGCAGTATTTT. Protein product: CASTPTGGTDTQYF.

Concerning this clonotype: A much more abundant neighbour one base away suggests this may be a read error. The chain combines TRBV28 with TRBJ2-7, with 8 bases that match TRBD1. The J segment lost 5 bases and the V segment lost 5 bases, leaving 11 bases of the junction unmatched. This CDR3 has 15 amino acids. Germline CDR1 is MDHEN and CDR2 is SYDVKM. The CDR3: CASSLVGDRRDEQYF. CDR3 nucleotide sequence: TGTGCCAGCAGTCTGGTGGGGGACAGGCGCGACGAGCAGTACTTC.

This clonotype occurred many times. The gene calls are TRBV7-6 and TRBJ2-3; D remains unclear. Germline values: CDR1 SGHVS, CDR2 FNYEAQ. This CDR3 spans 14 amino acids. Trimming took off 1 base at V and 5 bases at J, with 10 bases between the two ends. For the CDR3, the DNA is TGTGCCAGCAGCTTAGTTGGTCCGGGAGATACGCAGTATTTT. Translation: CASSLVGPGDTQYF.

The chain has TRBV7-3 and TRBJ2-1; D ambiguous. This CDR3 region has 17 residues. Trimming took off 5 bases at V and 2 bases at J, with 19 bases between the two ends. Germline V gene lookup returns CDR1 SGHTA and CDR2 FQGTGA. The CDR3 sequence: CASSPYARDGTYNEQFF. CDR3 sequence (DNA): TGTGCCAGCAGCCCATATGCTAGGGATGGAACCTACAATGAGCAGTTCTTC.

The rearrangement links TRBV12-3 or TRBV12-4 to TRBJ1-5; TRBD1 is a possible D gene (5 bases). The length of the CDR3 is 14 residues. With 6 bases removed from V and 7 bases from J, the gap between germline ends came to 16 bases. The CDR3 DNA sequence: TGTGCCAGCAGCGTTGGGGGGTCTCGCCAGCCCCAGCATTTT. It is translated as CASSVGGSRQPQHF.

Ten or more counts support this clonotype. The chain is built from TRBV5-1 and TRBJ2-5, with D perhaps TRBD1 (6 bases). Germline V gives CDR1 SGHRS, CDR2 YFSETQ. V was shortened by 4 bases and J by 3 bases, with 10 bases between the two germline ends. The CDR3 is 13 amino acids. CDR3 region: CASSVGTKETQYF. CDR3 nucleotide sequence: TGCGCCAGCAGCGTCGGGACAAAAGAGACCCAGTACTTC.

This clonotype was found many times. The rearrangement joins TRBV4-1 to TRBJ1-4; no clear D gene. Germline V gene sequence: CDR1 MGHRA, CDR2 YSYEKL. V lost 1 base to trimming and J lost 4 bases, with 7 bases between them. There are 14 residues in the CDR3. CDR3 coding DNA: TGCGCCAGCAGCCAAGTTCAACTTAATGAAAAACTGTTTTTT. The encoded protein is CASSQVQLNEKLFF.

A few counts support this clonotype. The CDR3 region is CASSDRGPTGELFF. CDR3 in DNA: TGTGCCAGCAGTGACAGGGGGCCCACCGGGGAGCTGTTTTTT. The rearrangement links TRBV25-1 to TRBJ2-2; 8 positions agree with TRBD1. The CDR3 contains 14 residues. Losses at the gene ends were 3 bases for V and 4 bases for J; bases not matched to a gene: 1. Germline CDR1 MGHDK, CDR2 SYGVNS.

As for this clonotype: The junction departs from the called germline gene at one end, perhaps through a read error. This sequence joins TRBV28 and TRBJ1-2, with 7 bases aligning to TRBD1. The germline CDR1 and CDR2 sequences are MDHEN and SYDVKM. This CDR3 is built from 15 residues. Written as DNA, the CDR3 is TGTGCCGGCAGTCTAGCCGGGACAGCCAACTATGGCTACACCTTC. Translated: CAGSLAGTANYGYTF.

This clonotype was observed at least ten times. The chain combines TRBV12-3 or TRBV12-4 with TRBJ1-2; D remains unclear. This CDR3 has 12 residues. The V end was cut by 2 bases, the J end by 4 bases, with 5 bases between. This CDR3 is CASSLMGYGYTF. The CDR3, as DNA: TGTGCCAGCAGTTTAATGGGCTATGGCTACACCTTC.

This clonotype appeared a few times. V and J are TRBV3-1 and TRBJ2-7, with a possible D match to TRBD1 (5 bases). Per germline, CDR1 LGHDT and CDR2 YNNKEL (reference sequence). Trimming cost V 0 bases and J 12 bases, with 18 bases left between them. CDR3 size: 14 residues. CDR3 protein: CASSQEGRAPQGYF. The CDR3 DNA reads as TGTGCCAGCAGCCAAGAAGGGCGAGCACCCCAGGGGTACTTC.